The T cell receptor (beta chain) under discussion was sequenced for a study of T cells in localized non-small cell lung cancer. Study conclusions and caveats: Blood T cell density predicted longer survival; adjacent-lung clonality, shorter. Compared with tumor, uninvolved adjacent lung displayed greater T cell clonality, ranking highest overall. Median approximately 50 top-100 tumor clones were shared with paired adjacent lung. Heterogeneity is still possible, as just one tumor region was sequenced.

A word on this clone: Its antigen is as yet unknown.

Only in-frame clones appear in the TCRdb table, and some are missing; sequencing was by immunoSEQ multiplex PCR. The sample gives some 38,000 clones, 70% to 90% of which show up once; approximately 5.4% is in the top ten. Germline CDR1 and CDR2: MNHEY and SVGAGI. V lost 7 bases and J lost 2, with 12 bases in between. This CDR3 comprises 14 residues. The receptor was derived from a male donor at least 60 years old with stage II lung adenocarcinoma. The gene calls are TRBV6-5 and TRBJ1-5, with unresolved D. Source: peripheral blood mononuclear cells, taken before any cancer treatment. CDR3 sequence (DNA): TGTGCCAGCAAACAATCGGTAGGCAATCAGCCCCAGCATTTT. The encoded protein is CASKQSVGNQPQHF.